A selection of T cell receptor beta chains follows, all from one sample in a study of somatic mutations in cytotoxic T cells in rheumatoid arthritis. Profiled with immunoSEQ multiplex PCR; TCRdb holds only in-frame clones, not every one. The sample lists under 20,000 clones; approximately 87% were seen once. The source material was CD8+ T cells sorted from blood. Every receptor here comes from a man aged 40-49 years in good health. Each CDR3 is given with its conserved first and last residue. The D gene is left open where the match is weak. Some rows mark clone size as missing; the rest say once, few, many or name a class of expanded clone.

clone_size j_call v_call d_call cdr3_aa cdr3_nt
NA TRBJ2-5 TRBV7-2 NA CASSPIRTLQETQYF TGTGCCAGCAGCCCCATTCGGACTCTGCAAGAGACCCAGTACTTC
NA TRBJ2-2 TRBV28 NA CASSLPKGIGGELFF TGTGCCAGCAGTCTACCTAAGGGGATAGGCGGGGAGCTGTTTTTT
NA TRBJ1-1 TRBV19 TRBD1 CVATGRGTEAFF TGTGTCGCGACAGGGAGGGGCACTGAAGCTTTCTTT
NA TRBJ2-7 TRBV27 TRBD2 CASSLFGSGSRGYEQYF TGTGCCAGCAGTTTATTTGGTAGCGGGAGTCGGGGATACGAGCAGTACTTC
NA TRBJ2-1 TRBV13 TRBD1 CASSPGQGINEQFF TGTGCCAGCAGCCCGGGACAGGGGATCAATGAGCAGTTCTTC
NA TRBJ1-5 TRBV2 NA CASSVYSNQPQHF TGTGCCAGCTCCGTCTACAGCAATCAGCCCCAGCATTTT
NA TRBJ2-1 TRBV6-6 NA CATGSRQYNEQFF TGTGCCACCGGGTCACGTCAGTACAATGAGCAGTTCTTC
NA TRBJ2-2 TRBV5-1 TRBD1 CASSFRGRSTGELFF TGCGCCAGCAGCTTCAGGGGGCGAAGCACCGGGGAGCTGTTTTTT
NA TRBJ2-7 TRBV4-3 TRBD2 CASSLLLAGEERTYEQYF TGCGCCAGCAGCCTCCTACTAGCGGGAGAAGAAAGGACCTACGAGCAGTACTTC
NA TRBJ2-7 TRBV6-5 NA CASSFDGSYEQYF TGTGCCAGCAGTTTCGACGGTTCCTACGAGCAGTACTTC
NA TRBJ2-3 TRBV28 TRBD2 CASSLSGRTQYF TGTGCCAGCAGTTTATCCGGGAGGACGCAGTATTTT
NA TRBJ2-5 TRBV27 NA CASSFSVEAGQFQETQYF TGTGCCAGCAGTTTCTCGGTCGAGGCGGGGCAATTCCAAGAGACCCAGTACTTC
NA TRBJ2-5 TRBV11-2 TRBD2 CASSPRLLAGGETQYF TGTGCCAGCAGCCCAAGGTTATTAGCGGGAGGAGAGACCCAGTACTTC
NA TRBJ1-5 TRBV19 NA CASSIPPGDRGNQPQHF TGTGCCAGTAGTATACCACCAGGGGATAGAGGCAATCAGCCCCAGCATTTT
few TRBJ2-7 TRBV5-4 TRBD2 CASSLVASGIEQYF TGTGCCAGCAGCTTGGTAGCTAGCGGGATCGAGCAGTACTTC
NA TRBJ2-7 TRBV21-1 NA CASSKLGRGSSYEQYF TGTGCCAGCAGCAAATTAGGACGAGGGAGCTCCTACGAGCAGTACTTC
few TRBJ2-7 TRBV5-1 TRBD1 CASTWSGQGLEQYF TGCGCCAGCACATGGAGCGGACAGGGGTTGGAGCAGTACTTC
few TRBJ2-7 TRBV7-5 NA CVRSVSREFSYEQYF TGTGTCAGAAGCGTATCCCGGGAGTTCTCCTACGAGCAGTACTTC
NA TRBJ1-4 TRBV20-1 NA CSATPEGLVFF TGCAGTGCGACCCCCGAGGGGTTGGTGTTTTTT
NA TRBJ1-1 TRBV27 NA CASSPSSGETNTEAFF TGTGCCAGCAGTCCATCTTCAGGGGAGACGAACACTGAAGCTTTCTTT
NA TRBJ2-5 TRBV9 NA CASSVDSGAGETQYF TGTGCCAGCAGCGTAGACTCGGGAGCAGGGGAGACCCAGTACTTC
NA TRBJ1-3 TRBV6-1 NA CASRAGGSGNTIYF TGTGCCAGCAGAGCTGGGGGCTCTGGAAACACCATATATTTT
NA TRBJ2-5 TRBV27 NA CASSWAGGAETQYF TGTGCCAGCAGTTGGGCCGGGGGTGCAGAGACCCAGTACTTC
once TRBJ2-1 TRBV28 TRBD2 CASRPGLAGNEQFF TGTGCCAGCAGGCCGGGACTAGCGGGAAATGAGCAGTTCTTC
NA TRBJ2-6 TRBV4-3 NA CASSQGTVGSVANVLTF TGCGCCAGCAGCCAAGGGACAGTGGGTAGTGTGGCCAACGTCCTGACTTTC
NA TRBJ2-7 TRBV19 NA CASKERGREQYF TGTGCCAGTAAGGAACGGGGGCGCGAGCAGTACTTC
NA TRBJ2-3 TRBV5-5 TRBD2 CASRRLAGEGGDTQYF TGTGCCAGCAGGAGACTAGCGGGAGAGGGAGGAGATACGCAGTATTTT
NA TRBJ2-7 TRBV7-9 NA CASSPGVGGSSYEQYF TGTGCCAGCAGCCCTGGGGTGGGCGGAAGCTCCTACGAGCAGTACTTC
NA TRBJ2-1 TRBV6-6 NA CASSYRADHEQFF TGTGCCAGCAGTTACCGGGCCGACCATGAGCAGTTCTTC
NA TRBJ2-3 TRBV14 TRBD1 CASSMGQSFPDTQYF TGTGCCAGCAGCATGGGACAGTCGTTTCCAGATACGCAGTATTTT
NA TRBJ2-7 TRBV5-1 TRBD2 CASSPGREVIYEQYF TGCGCCAGCAGTCCCGGGAGGGAGGTCATATACGAGCAGTACTTC
NA TRBJ2-5 TRBV10-2 NA CASSVDGRFWGETQYF TGCGCCAGCAGTGTGGACGGAAGGTTTTGGGGGGAGACCCAGTACTTC
NA TRBJ2-7 TRBV28 NA CASSLGIGVLPEQYF TGTGCCAGCAGTTTAGGGATAGGGGTCCTCCCCGAGCAGTACTTC
NA TRBJ1-6 TRBV4-3 NA CASSQTRDSPLHF TGCGCCAGCAGCCAAACGCGAGATTCACCCCTCCACTTT
few TRBJ2-7 TRBV4-2 TRBD2 CASSQEASGYSYEQYF TGTGCCAGCAGCCAAGAAGCTAGCGGATACTCCTACGAGCAGTACTTC
few TRBJ2-7 TRBV27 TRBD2 CASSLTDSGRSHEQYF TGTGCCAGCAGTTTAACTGATAGCGGGAGGTCCCACGAGCAGTACTTC
NA TRBJ2-3 TRBV28 NA CASSFPGAGLRPDSTDTQYF TGTGCCAGCAGTTTCCCCGGAGCAGGGCTTAGACCGGACTCGACAGATACGCAGTATTTT
NA TRBJ2-1 TRBV4-1 NA CASSQALQRAYNEQFF TGCGCCAGCAGCCAAGCGCTCCAGCGGGCCTACAATGAGCAGTTCTTC
NA TRBJ2-5 TRBV15 TRBD2 CATSFQASGQETQYF TGTGCCACCAGCTTCCAAGCTAGCGGTCAAGAGACCCAGTACTTC
NA TRBJ1-4 TRBV14 NA CASSQVPGDNEKLFF TGTGCCAGCAGCCAAGTTCCAGGGGATAATGAAAAACTGTTTTTT
NA TRBJ2-1 TRBV27 NA CASSLMRGGNEQFF TGTGCCAGCAGTCTAATGCGAGGGGGAAATGAGCAGTTCTTC
NA TRBJ1-2 TRBV27 NA CASSNREQDVNYGYTF TGTGCCAGCTCAAACAGGGAGCAGGACGTTAACTATGGCTACACCTTC
NA TRBJ1-4 TRBV27 NA CASQGTNEKLFF TGTGCCAGCCAGGGGACTAATGAAAAACTGTTTTTT
NA TRBJ2-3 TRBV7-2 TRBD2 CASSKRDTDTQYF TGTGCCAGCTCCAAGCGGGACACAGATACGCAGTATTTT
NA TRBJ2-7 TRBV28 NA CASSPTQYSYEQYF TGTGCCAGCAGCCCAACCCAGTATAGCTACGAGCAGTACTTC
NA TRBJ2-7 TRBV28 TRBD1 CASSPTTGVSEQYF TGTGCCAGCAGTCCTACGACAGGGGTTTCCGAGCAGTACTTC
NA TRBJ1-5 TRBV10-3 NA CAISEYFRVTEFKGQPQHF TGTGCCATCAGTGAGTACTTCAGGGTGACAGAATTTAAGGGTCAGCCCCAGCATTTT
NA TRBJ1-1 TRBV7-2 NA CASSHQIVGAFTEAFF TGTGCCAGCAGCCATCAAATAGTGGGGGCGTTCACTGAAGCTTTCTTT
NA TRBJ2-2 TRBV9 NA CASSVEHRYTGELFF TGTGCCAGCAGCGTAGAGCACAGGTACACCGGGGAGCTGTTTTTT
NA TRBJ2-1 TRBV9 NA CASSAWSGEEQFF TGTGCCAGCAGCGCGTGGTCAGGGGAGGAGCAGTTCTTC
NA TRBJ2-2 TRBV4-2 TRBD2 CASSQEGLITGELFF TGTGCCAGCAGCCAAGAGGGACTAATAACCGGGGAGCTGTTTTTT
once TRBJ1-5 TRBV13 TRBD1 CASSFSRQGAAGQPQHF TGTGCCAGCAGCTTTTCCCGACAGGGGGCCGCGGGGCAGCCCCAGCATTTT
NA TRBJ2-3 TRBV27 NA CASSIADTQYF TGTGCCAGCAGTATAGCAGATACGCAGTATTTT